Each of the 3 T cell receptor beta chains below was sequenced from the same sample in a study of read filtering for tumor transcriptome and immune sequencing. Molecular barcoded adaptors covering alpha/delta and beta/gamma chains were used on roughly 370 ng RNA. Each CDR3 protein gets one entry after TCRdb re-called the reads with MiXCR. Among some 46,000 distinct CDR3 sequences listed, roughly 20% were seen once. What was sequenced was a population of CD138-negative cells sorted from bone marrow. The receptor set was obtained from a donor at least 40 years old with multiple myeloma.

This chain uses TRBV2 with TRBJ2-5; TRBD2 agrees at 7 bases. The germline gives CDR1 SNHLY, CDR2 FYNNEI. The CDR3 has 14 amino acids. V was clipped by 5 bases and J by 4 bases; unmatched bases: 7. The CDR3 DNA follows: TGTGCCAGCAGTTCTGGCGGGAGCGGAGAGACCCAGTACTTC. Protein product: CASSSGGSGETQYF.

As concerns this clonotype: With a far larger clone one base away, a read error is the likely cause. The chain recombines TRBV12-3 or TRBV12-4 with TRBJ2-1, with D perhaps matching TRBD1 (7 bases). The CDR3 is 17 amino acids. The CDR3 is CASGLALRQGGYNEQFF. CDR3 DNA: TGTGCTAGTGGTTTGGCATTGCGACAGGGAGGCTACAATGAGCAGTTCTTC.

The V call is TRBV2, the J call TRBJ2-2; D remains ambiguous. Germline assignment: CDR1 SNHLY and CDR2 FYNNEI. This CDR3 region has 14 residues. The V and J ends lost 3 bases and 5 bases respectively, with 10 bases between them. The CDR3 sequence: CASSEDGWTGELFF. The CDR3 nucleotides are TGTGCCAGCAGTGAGGACGGATGGACCGGGGAGCTGTTTTTT.